These T cell receptor beta chains were read from a single sample in a study of blood T cell repertoires in COVID-19. Some clones are missing from TCRdb's copy, which holds only in-frame ones; the method was immunoSEQ multiplex PCR. Of some 270,000 clones in the sample, more than 75% were seen once. The sequenced sample consisted of peripheral blood. The receptor source for this set is a man in his forties with active or convalescent COVID-19. CDR3s include the opening cysteine and the closing phenylalanine or tryptophan. D genes are given only for firm matches. Clone size is shown for a subset of rows, as once, few, many or a class of expanded clone.

d_call	cdr3_length	j_call	v_call	clone_size	cdr3_aa	cdr3_nt
TRBD1	15	TRBJ1-2	TRBV30	-	CARLRYPGQGNGYTF	TGTGCCCGCCTTCGTTATCCGGGACAGGGAAACGGCTACACCTTC
TRBD2	15	TRBJ2-2	TRBV2	-	CASSVGGRTPGELFF	TGTGCCAGCAGTGTCGGCGGGAGGACGCCCGGGGAGCTGTTTTTT
-	10	TRBJ2-1	TRBV27	-	CASSYPRQFF	TGTGCCAGCAGTTATCCGCGGCAGTTCTTC
TRBD1	15	TRBJ2-7	TRBV18	-	CASSQDRGLTYEQYF	TGTGCCAGCTCGCAGGACAGGGGGCTTACCTACGAGCAGTACTTC
-	12	TRBJ1-2	TRBV5-6	-	CASSLGHSGYTF	TGTGCCAGCAGCTTGGGACACTCTGGCTACACCTTC
-	14	TRBJ1-1	TRBV24-1	-	CATSDSVGGNKAFF	TGTGCCACCAGTGATTCGGTGGGGGGGAACAAAGCTTTCTTT
-	14	TRBJ1-2	TRBV28	-	CASSPFGGRGGYTF	TGTGCCAGCAGTCCCTTCGGGGGGCGGGGTGGCTACACCTTC
TRBD1	16	TRBJ2-1	TRBV9	-	CASSPWTGETDNEQFF	TGTGCCAGCAGCCCCTGGACAGGGGAGACCGACAATGAGCAGTTCTTC
TRBD1	14	TRBJ2-3	TRBV5-1	once	CASSPGQDTDTQYF	TGCGCCAGCAGTCCAGGACAGGACACAGATACGCAGTATTTT
-	14	TRBJ2-3	TRBV27	-	CASSAGWEADTQYF	TGTGCCAGCAGTGCGGGGTGGGAAGCAGATACGCAGTATTTT
-	14	TRBJ1-1	TRBV19	-	CASCRSGAVTEAFF	TGTGCCAGTTGCCGGTCAGGGGCGGTCACTGAAGCTTTCTTT